This T cell receptor beta chain was sequenced for a study of early T cells in non-severe SARS-CoV-2 infection. This clonotype was detected ten times or more. TCRdb passed the 5' RACE reads through MiXCR, listing each CDR3 protein once. The data hold 60,000 to 85,000 distinct CDR3 sequences, with around 15% observed a single time. The germline V and J ends were trimmed by 2 bases and 13 bases, with 20 bases remaining between them. This CDR3 has 15 residues. CDR1 and CDR2 from the germline V gene are SEHNR and FQNEAQ (reference sequence). This sequence originates from an adult who was a healthcare worker with PCR-confirmed SARS-CoV-2 infection or an uninfected control (not recorded which). What was sequenced was whole blood. The V and J genes are TRBV7-9 and TRBJ1-4; a weak D match, TRBD1 (6 bases). This CDR3 reads CASSLIGQSGEGLFF. DNA of the CDR3: TGTGCCAGCAGCTTAATAGGACAGTCGGGAGAGGGACTGTTTTTT.